This T cell receptor (beta chain) was found in a study of blood T cell repertoires in COVID-19. Study background: The analysed material was cDNA or gDNA that came from T cells, B-cell-depleted T cells, or PBMCs.

In the authors' methods: From reference gene primer amplification, estimates of nucleated cell counts were derived. Repertoires were generated with immunoSEQ multiplex PCR, while TCRdb's copy carries only in-frame clones and drops some. The V and J calls and clone size come from that table; D and trimming were worked out from the DNA. The table shows tens of thousands of clones, with about 82% occurring only once. Losses at the gene ends were 5 bases for V and 8 bases for J; bases not matched to a gene: 10. The CDR3 length is 16 residues. Per the germline V gene, CDR1 is LNHDA and CDR2 is SQIVND (reference sequence).

The V call is TRBV19, the J call TRBJ2-2; 11 bases are shared with TRBD2. The source of this sequence is a man between 65 and 85 years old with acute or convalescent COVID-19. Sequencing was done on a sample of peripheral blood. In DNA, the CDR3 is TGTGCCAGTAGTCCCCGACTAGCGGGGCGCGGTGGGGAGCTGTTTTTT. Its translation is CASSPRLAGRGGELFF.